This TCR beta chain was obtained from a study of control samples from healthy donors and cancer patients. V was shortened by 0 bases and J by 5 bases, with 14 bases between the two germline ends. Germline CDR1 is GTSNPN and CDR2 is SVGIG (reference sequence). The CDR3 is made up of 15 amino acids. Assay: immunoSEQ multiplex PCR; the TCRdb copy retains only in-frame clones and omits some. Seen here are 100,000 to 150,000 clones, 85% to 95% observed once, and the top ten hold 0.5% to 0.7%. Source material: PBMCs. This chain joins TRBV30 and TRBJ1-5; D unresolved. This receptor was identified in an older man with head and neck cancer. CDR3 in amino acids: CAWSVVGPRYQPQHF. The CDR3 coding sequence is TGTGCCTGGAGTGTCGTAGGACCGAGGTATCAGCCCCAGCATTTT.